One sample yielded the 23 T cell receptor beta chains listed below, sequenced in a study of CD8 T cells in ankylosing spondylitis (dated by TCRdb to the late 2010s). Library method: 5' RACE. TCRdb lists the instrument as Illumina HiSeq 2500. In TCRdb, the public reads were trimmed at Q25 with fastp and aligned with MiXCR, with productive beta chains retained. Each CDR3 protein gets just one entry, which takes the most common genes and DNA from the rows behind it. Within this sample are roughly 48,000 distinct CDR3 sequences, with approximately 7.4% of them counted one time only. The ten most abundant clones make up over 7% of the sample. The sequenced material came from blood, either unsorted or a sorted T cell fraction (not recorded which). The source of these receptors is a female donor with ankylosing spondylitis or in good health (not recorded which).

This clonotype was detected only a few times. This rearrangement joins TRBV29-1 to TRBJ2-5; no definite D call. V lost 4 bases to trimming and J lost 1 base, with 7 bases between them. CDR1 SQVTM and CDR2 ANQGSEA come from the germline V gene. The CDR3 contains 12 residues. The CDR3 DNA is TGCAGCGTTGTCCTTGCCCAAGAGACCCAGTACTTC. As protein: CSVVLAQETQYF.

V and J are TRBV28 and TRBJ1-5; possible D gene TRBD1, 6 bases. Trimming pared 6 bases from V and 6 bases from J, leaving 18 bases between. CDR3 length equals 15 residues. Germline V gives CDR1 MDHEN, CDR2 SYDVKM. CDR3 DNA sequence: TGTGCCAGCAGCCGACAGGTACAGGGAAGTCAGCCCCAGCATTTT. The encoded protein is CASSRQVQGSQPQHF.

This clonotype was observed at least ten times. V usage is TRBV5-1 and J usage is TRBJ2-3, with D perhaps TRBD2 (6 bases). The CDR3 totals 15 residues. The V gene lost 4 bases and the J gene lost 7 bases, with 19 bases spanning the gap. Germline values: CDR1 SGHRS, CDR2 YFSETQ. This CDR3 reads CASSISVLRENTQYF. The CDR3 bases are TGCGCCAGCAGCATTAGCGTCCTCCGGGAGAATACGCAGTATTTT.

The sample holds a few counts of this clonotype. The chain has TRBV24-1 and TRBJ2-5, with 8 bases lining up with TRBD2. The CDR3 sequence is 16 residues long. Looked up from germline, CDR1 is KGHDR and CDR2 is SFDVKD. The J segment lost 0 bases and the V segment lost 1 base, leaving 3 bases of the junction unmatched. As DNA, the CDR3 is TGTGCCACCAGTGATTTCCGGGAGGGACACCAAGAGACCCAGTACTTC. Protein sequence: CATSDFREGHQETQYF.

This clonotype showed up many times. The rearrangement joins TRBV28 to TRBJ1-5; 12 bases fit TRBD1. The CDR3 length is 15 residues. CDR1 MDHEN and CDR2 SYDVKM come from the germline V gene. The V segment lost 7 bases and the J segment 7 bases; nucleotides outside the gene matches: 8. The CDR3 spells CASINPGTGGQPQHF. The CDR3 DNA reads TGTGCCAGCATTAACCCTGGGACAGGGGGCCAGCCCCAGCATTTT.

This clonotype occurred many times. The gene calls are TRBV5-1 and TRBJ2-4, with 11 bases lining up with TRBD2. Germline CDR1 reads SGHRS; CDR2 reads YFSETQ. Trimming cost V 0 bases and J 14 bases; bases outside gene matches: 4. This CDR3 has 13 amino acids. The CDR3 nucleotides are TGCGCCAGCAGCTTGGGACTAGCGGGGTTTAAGTACTTC. Its protein product is CASSLGLAGFKYF.

The rearrangement joins TRBV3-1 to TRBJ2-3; 8 bases line up with TRBD2. Germline CDR1 LGHDT, CDR2 YNNKEL (reference sequence). The CDR3 runs to 16 residues. V dropped 2 bases and J dropped 3; count of bases not matched to a gene: 7. CDR3: CASSQRGGPRTDTQYF. The CDR3, as DNA: TGTGCCAGCAGCCAACGCGGGGGGCCTCGGACAGATACGCAGTATTTT.

This clonotype came up many times. The chain joins TRBV10-3 to TRBJ1-6, with D perhaps TRBD1 (6 bases). There are 14 residues in the CDR3. Germline assignment: CDR1 ENHRY and CDR2 SYGVKD. Trimming pared 6 bases from V and 6 bases from J, leaving 12 bases between. The CDR3 region is CAISLTGSNSPLHF. DNA of the CDR3: TGTGCCATCAGCCTGACAGGCTCTAATTCACCCCTCCACTTT.

This clonotype came up many times. This chain links TRBV11-2 with TRBJ2-5; TRBD1 agrees at 8 bases. CDR1 is SGHAT, CDR2 FQNNGV, per germline. CDR3 length: 13 residues. The V segment lost 5 bases and the J segment 5 bases; nucleotides outside the gene matches: 4. The CDR3 DNA reads as TGTGCCAGCAGCCCGGACAGGGAGGAGACCCAGTACTTC. This gives the protein CASSPDREETQYF. Full variable domain (outside the CDR3, taken from reference TRBV11-2 and TRBJ2-5): EAGVAQSPRYKIIEKRQSVAFWCNPISGHATLYWYQQILGQGPKLLIQFQNNGVVDDSQLPKDRFSAERLKGVDSTLKIQPAKLEDSAVYLCASSPDREETQYFGPGTRLLVL.

This clonotype was counted at least ten times. The rearrangement links TRBV5-1 to TRBJ1-2; D might be TRBD1 (5 bases). Germline loops: CDR1 SGHRS, CDR2 YFSETQ. The CDR3 runs to 15 residues. Between the trimmed V and J ends, which lost 1 base and 0 bases, there was a span of 10 bases. The DNA of the CDR3 is TGCGCCAGCAGCTTGATGGGGCCTCCTAACTATGGCTACACCTTC. It is translated as CASSLMGPPNYGYTF.

On this clonotype: A single base separates this from a much larger clone, so it may be a read error. The chain is built from TRBV6-5 and TRBJ1-1, with D unresolved. Germline V gene data show CDR1 as MNHEY and CDR2 as SVGAGI. This CDR3 is 16 amino acids long. V gave up 4 bases and J gave up 0 bases, with 15 bases separating them. The CDR3 spells CASSCSYSELNTEAFF. CDR3 nucleotide sequence: TGTGCCAGCAGTTGCTCTTATTCTGAATTGAACACTGAAGCTTTCTTT.

This clonotype has at least ten counts. The chain carries TRBV20-1 and TRBJ2-5; 12 bases match TRBD2. V gave up 0 bases and J gave up 2 bases; unmatched junction bases: 1. Germline V gene data show CDR1 as DFQATT and CDR2 as SNEGSKA (reference sequence). The CDR3 runs 15 residues. The CDR3 here is CSARETSGGQETQYF. Written as DNA, the CDR3 is TGCAGTGCTAGAGAGACTAGCGGGGGTCAAGAGACCCAGTACTTC.

This clonotype was seen repeatedly, ten times or more. The chain employs TRBV20-1 and TRBJ1-2; weak D call: TRBD1 (6 bases). The V gene's germline CDR1 is DFQATT and CDR2 SNEGSKA (reference sequence). This CDR3 region has 15 residues. The V end lost 0 bases, the J end lost 2 bases, and 13 bases lay between the germline ends. CDR3 region: CSARDLPGENYGYTF. The CDR3 nucleotides are TGCAGTGCTAGAGATCTTCCAGGGGAGAACTATGGCTACACCTTC.

Many counts were recorded for this clonotype. The chain employs TRBV7-9 and TRBJ1-3; D uncertain. Per the germline V gene, CDR1 is SEHNR and CDR2 is FQNEAQ (reference sequence). The CDR3 is 16 residues long. Trimming stripped 0 bases from V and 4 bases from J, with 13 bases between. CDR3 amino acids: CASSLALTGPGNTIYF. CDR3 sequence (DNA): TGTGCCAGCAGCTTAGCGCTCACGGGTCCCGGAAACACCATATATTTT.

This clonotype was seen ten or more times. The V call is TRBV7-7, the J call TRBJ1-1; D is undetermined. The CDR3 contains 13 residues. Trimming shortened V by 2 bases and J by 7 bases, and 11 bases separated the two germline ends. CDR1 is SSHAT, CDR2 FNYEAQ, per germline (reference sequence). This CDR3 reads CASSLRAGYEAFF. DNA of the CDR3: TGTGCCAGCAGCTTACGAGCCGGCTATGAAGCTTTCTTT.

This clonotype came up many times. The chain joins TRBV5-1 to TRBJ1-5; D remains unclear. This CDR3 spans 15 amino acids. The V end was cut by 0 bases, the J end by 1 base, with 8 bases between. Germline values: CDR1 SGHRS, CDR2 YFSETQ. The CDR3 DNA follows: TGCGCCAGCAGCTTGGGCCCGGAGAGCAATCAGCCCCAGCATTTT. Translation: CASSLGPESNQPQHF. Variable domain in full (rest from reference TRBV5-1 and TRBJ1-5): KAGVTQTPRYLIKTRGQQVTLSCSPISGHRSVSWYQQTPGQGLQFLFEYFSETQRNKGNFPGRFSGRQFSNSRSEMNVSTLELGDSALYLCASSLGPESNQPQHFGDGTRLSIL.

Many counts were recorded for this clonotype. The chain carries TRBV5-1 and TRBJ2-1; TRBD1 is a possible D gene (5 bases). CDR3 length: 17 amino acids. The germline V gene encodes CDR1 SGHRS and CDR2 YFSETQ. Trimming cost V 2 bases and J 5 bases, with 20 bases left between them. The CDR3 DNA sequence: TGCGCCAGCAGCTTCCGCCCAGGGTCAAACAAAAACAATGAGCAGTTCTTC. The encoded protein is CASSFRPGSNKNNEQFF.

This clonotype was observed a handful of times. CDR3 nucleotide sequence: TGTGCCAGCAGTTTTGGGGGGCTCTACAATGAGCAGTTCTTC. It encodes CASSFGGLYNEQFF. The gene calls are TRBV12-3 or TRBV12-4 and TRBJ2-1; D tentatively reads TRBD1 or TRBD2 (6 bases each). The CDR3 totals 14 residues. Between the trimmed V and J ends, which lost 3 bases and 3 bases, there was a span of 9 bases.

This clonotype was picked up many times. The CDR3 coding sequence is TGTGCCGTTAGACAGGGGGAGAACACTGAAGCTTTCTTT. This sequence encodes CAVRQGENTEAFF. The rearrangement links TRBV10-3 to TRBJ1-1, with 9 bases that match TRBD1. Germline-derived CDR1 and CDR2 are ENHRY and SYGVKD. CDR3 length: 13 amino acids. Trimming cost V 11 bases and J 1 base; bases outside gene matches: 5.

The sample holds many counts of this clonotype. The chain recombines TRBV4-3 with TRBJ2-5, with no clear D. V was trimmed by 6 bases and J by 1 base, leaving 27 bases between them. CDR3 length equals 19 residues. Germline V CDR1 and CDR2: LGHNA, YSLEER. The CDR3 DNA follows: TGCGCCAGCAGGCCCCGTAATTCCGTTCGCCCCCTGTCCCAAGAGACCCAGTACTTC. This codes for CASRPRNSVRPLSQETQYF.

This clonotype has at least ten counts. The V and J genes are TRBV20-1 and TRBJ2-3; D possibly corresponds to TRBD1 (5 bases). The V gene lost 5 bases and the J gene lost 0 bases, with 9 bases spanning the gap. The length of the CDR3 is 13 residues. Germline CDR1 and CDR2: DFQATT and SNEGSKA (reference sequence). CDR3: CSAQRGSTDTQYF. In DNA, the CDR3 is TGCAGTGCTCAAAGGGGTAGCACAGATACGCAGTATTTT.

In this sample, this clonotype turned up many times. The rearrangement links TRBV5-1 to TRBJ2-5; D may be TRBD1 (5 bases). Germline CDR1 reads SGHRS; CDR2 reads YFSETQ. This CDR3 is built from 16 residues. V lost 0 bases and J 4 bases, leaving 16 bases between the germline ends. The CDR3 DNA follows: TGCGCCAGCAGCTTGGCCTTGCAGGGTGGTACAGAGACCCAGTACTTC. Translated: CASSLALQGGTETQYF. Together with reference TRBV5-1 and TRBJ2-5, the CDR3 gives the full variable domain: KAGVTQTPRYLIKTRGQQVTLSCSPISGHRSVSWYQQTPGQGLQFLFEYFSETQRNKGNFPGRFSGRQFSNSRSEMNVSTLELGDSALYLCASSLALQGGTETQYFGPGTRLLVL.

The chain couples TRBV28 to TRBJ1-2; no definite D call. V was clipped by 4 bases and J by 6 bases, with 12 bases between them. Germline-derived CDR1 and CDR2 are MDHEN and SYDVKM. This CDR3 has 13 amino acids. The CDR3 nucleotides are TGTGCCAGCAGTTCGGTTCTTCGGAATGGCTACACCTTC. It is translated as CASSSVLRNGYTF.